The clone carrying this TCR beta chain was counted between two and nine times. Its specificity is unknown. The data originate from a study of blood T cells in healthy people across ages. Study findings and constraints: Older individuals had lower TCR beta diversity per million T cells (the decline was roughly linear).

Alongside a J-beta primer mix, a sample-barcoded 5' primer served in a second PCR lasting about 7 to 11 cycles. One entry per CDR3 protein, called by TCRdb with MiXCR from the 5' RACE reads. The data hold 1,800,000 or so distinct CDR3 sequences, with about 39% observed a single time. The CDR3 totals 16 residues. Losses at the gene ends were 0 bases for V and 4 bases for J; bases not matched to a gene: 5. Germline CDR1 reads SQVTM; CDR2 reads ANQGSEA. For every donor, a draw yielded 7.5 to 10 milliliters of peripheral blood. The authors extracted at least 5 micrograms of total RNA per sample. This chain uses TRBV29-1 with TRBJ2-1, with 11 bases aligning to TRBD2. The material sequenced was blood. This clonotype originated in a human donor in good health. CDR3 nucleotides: TGCAGCGTTGAAGATTTCCTAGCGGGGGGTTACAATGAGCAGTTCTTC. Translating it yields CSVEDFLAGGYNEQFF.